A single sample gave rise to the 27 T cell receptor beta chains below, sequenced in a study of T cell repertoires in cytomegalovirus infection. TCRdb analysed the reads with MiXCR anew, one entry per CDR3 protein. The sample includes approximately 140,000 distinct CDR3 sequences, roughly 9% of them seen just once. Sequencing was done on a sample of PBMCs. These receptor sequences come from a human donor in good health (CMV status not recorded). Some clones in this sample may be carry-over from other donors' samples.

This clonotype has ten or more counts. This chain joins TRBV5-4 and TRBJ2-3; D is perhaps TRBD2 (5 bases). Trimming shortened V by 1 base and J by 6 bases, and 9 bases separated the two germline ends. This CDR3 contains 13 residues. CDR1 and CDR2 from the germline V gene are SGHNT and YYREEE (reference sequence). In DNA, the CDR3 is TGTGCCAGCAGCTTGCTAGCCGCGGATACGCAGTATTTT. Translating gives CASSLLAADTQYF.

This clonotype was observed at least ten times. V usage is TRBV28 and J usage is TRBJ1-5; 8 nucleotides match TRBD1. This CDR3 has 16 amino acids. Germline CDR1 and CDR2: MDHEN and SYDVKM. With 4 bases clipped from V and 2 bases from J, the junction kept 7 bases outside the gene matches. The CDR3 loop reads CASSSWTGQGNQPQHF. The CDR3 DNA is TGTGCCAGCAGTTCATGGACAGGGCAGGGCAATCAGCCCCAGCATTTT.

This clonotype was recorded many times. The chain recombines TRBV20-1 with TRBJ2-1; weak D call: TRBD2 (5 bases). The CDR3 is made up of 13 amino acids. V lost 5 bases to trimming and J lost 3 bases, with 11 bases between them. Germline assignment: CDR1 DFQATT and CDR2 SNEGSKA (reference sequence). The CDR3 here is CSASYRDYNEQFF. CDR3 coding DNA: TGCAGTGCTTCCTACCGGGACTACAATGAGCAGTTCTTC.

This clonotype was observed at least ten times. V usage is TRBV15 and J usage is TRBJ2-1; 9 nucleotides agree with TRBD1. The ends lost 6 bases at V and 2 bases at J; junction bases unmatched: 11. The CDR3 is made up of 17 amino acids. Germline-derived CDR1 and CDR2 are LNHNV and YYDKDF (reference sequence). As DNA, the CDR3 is TGTGCCACCAGGACTACAGGGGGCAGGATCACCTACAATGAGCAGTTCTTC. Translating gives CATRTTGGRITYNEQFF.

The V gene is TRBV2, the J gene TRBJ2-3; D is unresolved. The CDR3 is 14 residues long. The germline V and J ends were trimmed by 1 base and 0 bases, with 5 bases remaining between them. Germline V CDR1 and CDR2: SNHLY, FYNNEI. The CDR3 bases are TGTGCCAGCAGTGAAGGGCGGAGCACAGATACGCAGTATTTT. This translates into CASSEGRSTDTQYF.

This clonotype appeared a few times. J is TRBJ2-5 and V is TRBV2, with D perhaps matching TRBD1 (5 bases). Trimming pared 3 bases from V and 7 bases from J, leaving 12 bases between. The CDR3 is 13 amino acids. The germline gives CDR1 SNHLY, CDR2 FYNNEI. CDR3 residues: CASSDLTTGTQYF. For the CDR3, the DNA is TGTGCCAGCAGTGACTTAACCACAGGGACCCAGTACTTC.

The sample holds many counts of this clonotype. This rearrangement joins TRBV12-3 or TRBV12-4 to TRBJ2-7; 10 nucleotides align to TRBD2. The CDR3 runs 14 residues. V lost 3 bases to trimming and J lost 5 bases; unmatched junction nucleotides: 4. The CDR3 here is CASSFYLAGDEQYF. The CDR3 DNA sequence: TGTGCCAGCAGTTTCTACCTAGCGGGGGACGAGCAGTACTTC.

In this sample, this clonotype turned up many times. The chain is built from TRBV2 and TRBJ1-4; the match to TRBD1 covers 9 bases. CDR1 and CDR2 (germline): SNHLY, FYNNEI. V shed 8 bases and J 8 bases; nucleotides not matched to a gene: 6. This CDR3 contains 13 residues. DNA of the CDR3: TGTGCCAGCTTAACAGGGGGCGGCGAAAAACTGTTTTTT. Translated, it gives CASLTGGGEKLFF.

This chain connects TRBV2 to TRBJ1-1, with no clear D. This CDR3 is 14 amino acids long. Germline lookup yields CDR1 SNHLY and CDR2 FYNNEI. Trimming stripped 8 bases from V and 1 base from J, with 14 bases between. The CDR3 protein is CASAPSTTNTEAFF. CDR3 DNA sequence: TGTGCCAGCGCCCCTTCAACGACGAACACTGAAGCTTTCTTT.

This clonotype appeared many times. CDR3 nucleotides: TGTGCCAGCAGCCCGTCGGGGCGGCAAACAGATACGCAGTATTTT. It is translated as CASSPSGRQTDTQYF. V and J are TRBV5-4 and TRBJ2-3; D tentatively reads TRBD1 or TRBD2 (5 bases each). Germline V gives CDR1 SGHNT, CDR2 YYREEE (reference sequence). The V gene lost 4 bases and the J gene lost 3 bases, with 15 bases spanning the gap. The CDR3 covers 15 residues. The variable domain in full, completed from reference TRBV5-4 and TRBJ2-3, reads ETGVTQSPTHLIKTRGQQVTLRCSSQSGHNTVSWYQQALGQGPQFIFQYYREEENGRGNFPPRFSGLQFPNYSSELNVNALELDDSALYLCASSPSGRQTDTQYFGPGTRLTVL.

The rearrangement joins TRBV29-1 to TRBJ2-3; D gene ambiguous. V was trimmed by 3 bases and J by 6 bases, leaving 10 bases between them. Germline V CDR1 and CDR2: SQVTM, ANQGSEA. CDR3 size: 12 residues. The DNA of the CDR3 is TGCAGCGTTGAGGCCGTTCCTGATACGCAGTATTTT. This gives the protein CSVEAVPDTQYF.

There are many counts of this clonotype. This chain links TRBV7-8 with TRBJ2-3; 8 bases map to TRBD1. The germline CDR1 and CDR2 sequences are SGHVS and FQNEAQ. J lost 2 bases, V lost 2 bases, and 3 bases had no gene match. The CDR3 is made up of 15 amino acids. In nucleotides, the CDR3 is TGTGCCAGCAGCTTAAGACAGGGGTTCACAGATACGCAGTATTTT. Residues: CASSLRQGFTDTQYF.

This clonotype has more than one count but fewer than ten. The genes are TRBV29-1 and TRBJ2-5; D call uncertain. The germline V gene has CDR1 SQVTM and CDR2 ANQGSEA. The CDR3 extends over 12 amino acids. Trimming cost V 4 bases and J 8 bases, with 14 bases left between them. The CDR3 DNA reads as TGCAGCGTTGGAGAGACGTGGCTCACCCAGTACTTC. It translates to CSVGETWLTQYF. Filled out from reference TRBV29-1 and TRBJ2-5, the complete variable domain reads SAVISQKPSRDICQRGTSLTIQCQVDSQVTMMFWYRQQPGQSLTLIATANQGSEATYESGFVIDKFPISRPNLTFSTLTVSNMSPEDSSIYLCSVGETWLTQYFGPGTRLLVL.

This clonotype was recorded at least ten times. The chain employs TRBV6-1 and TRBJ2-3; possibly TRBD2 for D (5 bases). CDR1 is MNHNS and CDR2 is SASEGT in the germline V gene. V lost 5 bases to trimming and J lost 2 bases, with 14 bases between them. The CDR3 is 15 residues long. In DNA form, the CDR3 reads TGTGCCAGCAGTAGGCTAGAGGGTCCCACAGATACGCAGTATTTT. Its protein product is CASSRLEGPTDTQYF.

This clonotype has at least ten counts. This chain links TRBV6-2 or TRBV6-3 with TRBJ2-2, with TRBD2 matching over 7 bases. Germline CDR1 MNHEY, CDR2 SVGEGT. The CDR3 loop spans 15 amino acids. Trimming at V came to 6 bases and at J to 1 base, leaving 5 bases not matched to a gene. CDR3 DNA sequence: TGTGCCAGCAGCCTACCTAGCGGGAACACCGGGGAGCTGTTTTTT. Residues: CASSLPSGNTGELFF.

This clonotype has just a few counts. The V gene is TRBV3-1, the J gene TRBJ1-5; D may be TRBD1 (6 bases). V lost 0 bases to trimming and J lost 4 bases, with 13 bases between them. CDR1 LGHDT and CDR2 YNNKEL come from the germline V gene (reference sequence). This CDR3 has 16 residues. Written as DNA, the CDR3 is TGTGCCAGCAGCCAAGATGGGGGCGGGTGGAATCAGCCCCAGCATTTT. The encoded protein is CASSQDGGGWNQPQHF.

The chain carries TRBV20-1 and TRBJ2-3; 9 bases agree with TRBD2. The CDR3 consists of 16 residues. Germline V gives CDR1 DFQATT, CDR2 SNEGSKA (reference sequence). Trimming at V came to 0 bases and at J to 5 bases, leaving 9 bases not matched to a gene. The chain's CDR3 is CSARDGRGRGGDTQYF. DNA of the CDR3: TGCAGTGCTAGAGATGGAAGGGGGCGGGGGGGAGATACGCAGTATTTT.

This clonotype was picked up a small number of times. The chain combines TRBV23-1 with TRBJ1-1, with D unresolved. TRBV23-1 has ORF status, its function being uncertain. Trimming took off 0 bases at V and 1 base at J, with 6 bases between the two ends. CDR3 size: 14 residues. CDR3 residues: CASSQSAANTEAFF. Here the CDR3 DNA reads TGCGCCAGCAGTCAATCTGCGGCGAACACTGAAGCTTTCTTT.

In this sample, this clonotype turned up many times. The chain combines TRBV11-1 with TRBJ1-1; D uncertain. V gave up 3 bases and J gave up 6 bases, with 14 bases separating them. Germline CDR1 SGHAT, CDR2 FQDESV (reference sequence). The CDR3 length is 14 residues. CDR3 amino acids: CASSFHSPNPEAFF. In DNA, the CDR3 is TGTGCCAGCAGCTTTCACAGCCCCAACCCTGAAGCTTTCTTT. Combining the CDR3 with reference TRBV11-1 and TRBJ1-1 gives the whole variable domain EAEVAQSPRYKITEKSQAVAFWCDPISGHATLYWYRQILGQGPELLVQFQDESVVDDSQLPKDRFSAERLKGVDSTLKIQPAELGDSAMYLCASSFHSPNPEAFFGQGTRLTVV.

In DNA, the CDR3 is TGTGCCAGCAGTTACTCGACCAGCGAGCAGTACTTC. Amino acids: CASSYSTSEQYF. The chain carries TRBV6-5 and TRBJ2-7; D uncertain. The germline gives CDR1 MNHEY, CDR2 SVGAGI. The CDR3 totals 12 residues. V lost 0 bases and J 6 bases, leaving 6 bases between the germline ends.

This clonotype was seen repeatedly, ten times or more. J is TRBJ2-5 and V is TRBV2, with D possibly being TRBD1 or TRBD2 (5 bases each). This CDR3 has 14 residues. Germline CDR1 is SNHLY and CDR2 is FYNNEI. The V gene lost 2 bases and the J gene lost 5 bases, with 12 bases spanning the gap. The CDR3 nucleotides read TGTGCCAGCAGTGAATTGGGGGATGGGGAGACCCAGTACTTC. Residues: CASSELGDGETQYF.

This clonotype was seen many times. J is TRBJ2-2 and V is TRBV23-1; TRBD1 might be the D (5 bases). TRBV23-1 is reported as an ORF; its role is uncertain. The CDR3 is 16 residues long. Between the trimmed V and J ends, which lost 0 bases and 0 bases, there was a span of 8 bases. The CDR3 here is CASSQSTAANTGELFF. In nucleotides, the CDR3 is TGCGCCAGCAGTCAATCGACAGCCGCGAACACCGGGGAGCTGTTTTTT.

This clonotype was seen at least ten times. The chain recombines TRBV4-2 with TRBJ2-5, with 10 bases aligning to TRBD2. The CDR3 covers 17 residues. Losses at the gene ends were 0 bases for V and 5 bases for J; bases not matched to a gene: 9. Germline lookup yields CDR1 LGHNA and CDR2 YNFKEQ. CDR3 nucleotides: TGTGCCAGCAGCCAAGAGGCCAGCGGGGGGGCCAGTGAGACCCAGTACTTC. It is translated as CASSQEASGGASETQYF.

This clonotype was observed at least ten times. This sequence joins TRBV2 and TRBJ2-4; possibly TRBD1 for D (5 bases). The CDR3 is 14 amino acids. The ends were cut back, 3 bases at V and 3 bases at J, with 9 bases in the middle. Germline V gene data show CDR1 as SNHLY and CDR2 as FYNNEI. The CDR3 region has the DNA TGTGCCAGCAGTGATTGGGGCAACAAAAACATTCAGTACTTC. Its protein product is CASSDWGNKNIQYF.

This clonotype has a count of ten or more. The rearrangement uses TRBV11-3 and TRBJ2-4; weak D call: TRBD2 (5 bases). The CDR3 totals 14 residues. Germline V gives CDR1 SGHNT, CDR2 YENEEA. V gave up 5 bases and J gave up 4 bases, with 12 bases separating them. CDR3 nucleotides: TGTGCCAGCAGCCAGTCAGGCGGGAAAAACATTCAGTACTTC. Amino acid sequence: CASSQSGGKNIQYF.

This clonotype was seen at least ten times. CDR3 DNA sequence: TGTGCCAGCAGCTTGTTTGGGGCGAACACTGAAGCTTTCTTT. The encoded protein is CASSLFGANTEAFF. J is TRBJ1-1 and V is TRBV11-2, with D possibly TRBD1 on 5 matching bases. V was clipped by 3 bases and J by 1 base, with 9 bases between them. CDR1 is SGHAT and CDR2 is FQNNGV in the germline V gene. The CDR3 has 14 residues.

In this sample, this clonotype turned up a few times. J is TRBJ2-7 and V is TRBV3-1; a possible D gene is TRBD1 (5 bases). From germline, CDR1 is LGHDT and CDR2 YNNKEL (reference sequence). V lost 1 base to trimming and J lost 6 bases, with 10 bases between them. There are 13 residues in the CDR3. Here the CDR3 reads CASSQGAGREQYF. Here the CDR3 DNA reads TGTGCCAGCAGCCAAGGTGCAGGGCGCGAGCAGTACTTC.